The 10 T cell receptor beta chains below were found in one sample sequenced in a study of memory CD4+ T cells and cytomegalovirus serostatus. Profiled with immunoSEQ multiplex PCR; TCRdb holds only in-frame clones, not every one. In the table there are 35,000 to 55,000 clones, about 80% of which are singletons. Single viable CD3+CD4+CD8-CD45RO+ cells were sorted as the memory CD4+ T cells. Material for sequencing was memory CD4+ T cells from blood. The receptors originated from an adult in good health and CMV-seronegative.

The genes are TRBV28 and TRBJ1-5, with D unresolved. V was pared by 2 bases and J by 2 bases, with 10 bases between. CDR1 is MDHEN and CDR2 is SYDVKM in the germline V gene. There are 15 residues in the CDR3. CDR3 loop: CASSLEGVGNQPQHF. The DNA of the CDR3 is TGTGCCAGCAGTTTAGAGGGTGTGGGCAATCAGCCCCAGCATTTT.

The V call is TRBV11-3, the J call TRBJ2-7; TRBD2 matches at 14 bases. V lost 4 bases and J lost 7; bases outside the gene matches: 6. CDR1 SGHNT and CDR2 YENEEA come from the germline V gene. The CDR3 runs to 15 residues. The CDR3 nucleotides are TGTGCCAGCAGCTCGACTAGCGGGGGGGCAGGTGAGCAGTACTTC. It yields the protein CASSSTSGGAGEQYF.

J is TRBJ2-2 and V is TRBV6-5, with a tentative D call TRBD2 (6 bases). The CDR3 length is 12 residues. The V end was cut by 8 bases, the J end by 8 bases, with 12 bases between. The germline V gene has CDR1 MNHEY and CDR2 SVGAGI. DNA of the CDR3: TGTGCCAGCTGTAGGGCGGGAGGGGAGCTGTTTTTT. Translating it yields CASCRAGGELFF.

This clone came up once. V and J are TRBV7-9 and TRBJ2-7; D gene unclear. Per the germline V gene, CDR1 is SEHNR and CDR2 is FQNEAQ (reference sequence). Deletions cut 5 bases from V and 1 base from J, with 6 bases between. The CDR3 sequence is 12 residues long. CDR3 in amino acids: CASSHGSYEQYF. The DNA for the CDR3 is TGTGCCAGCAGCCACGGTTCCTACGAGCAGTACTTC.

The V gene is TRBV7-2, the J gene TRBJ2-1; TRBD2 agrees at 8 bases. V gave up 5 bases and J gave up 14 bases; unmatched junction bases: 17. Germline values: CDR1 SGHTA, CDR2 FQGNSA. The CDR3 sequence is 15 residues long. The CDR3 sequence is CASSTDRGTRGSEFF. The CDR3 DNA reads as TGTGCCAGCAGCACAGACCGTGGGACTAGAGGTTCGGAGTTCTTC.

The chain has TRBV2 and TRBJ1-2; 7 nucleotides agree with TRBD1. The germline gives CDR1 SNHLY, CDR2 FYNNEI. This CDR3 contains 14 residues. The J segment lost 5 bases and the V segment lost 8 bases, leaving 11 bases of the junction unmatched. CDR3 nucleotide sequence: TGTGCCAGCGAGACAGGGACAAGGGGATATGGCTACACCTTC. Its protein is CASETGTRGYGYTF. The entire variable domain, with the rest obtained from reference TRBV2 and TRBJ1-2, is as follows: EPEVTQTPSHQVTQMGQEVILRCVPISNHLYFYWYRQILGQKVEFLVSFYNNEISEKSEIFDDQFSVERPDGSNFTLKIRSTKLEDSAMYFCASETGTRGYGYTFGSGTRLTVV.

This clone was counted once. This chain joins TRBV5-1 and TRBJ2-1, with 8 bases lining up with TRBD2. There are 14 residues in the CDR3. The J segment lost 9 bases and the V segment lost 4 bases, leaving 9 bases of the junction unmatched. Germline CDR1 reads SGHRS; CDR2 reads YFSETQ. CDR3 residues: CASSAGTSPAEQFF. The CDR3 DNA reads TGCGCCAGCAGCGCCGGGACTAGTCCAGCTGAGCAGTTCTTC.

The chain combines TRBV6-1 with TRBJ2-5; 11 bases align to TRBD2. The CDR3 length is 13 residues. Trimming took 9 bases from V and 7 from J; bases not matched to a gene: 7. Germline V gene sequence: CDR1 MNHNS, CDR2 SASEGT. CDR3 protein: CARGLAGGRTQYF. In DNA, the CDR3 is TGTGCCAGGGGGCTAGCGGGGGGCAGGACCCAGTACTTC.

This clone was picked up a small number of times. This rearrangement joins TRBV19 to TRBJ1-6; a possible D gene is TRBD1 (6 bases). The CDR3 has 13 amino acids. The germline gives CDR1 LNHDA, CDR2 SQIVND (reference sequence). The CDR3 DNA reads as TGTGCGGGACATTCCTCTTATAATTCACCCCTCCACTTT. Its protein is CAGHSSYNSPLHF.

This chain uses TRBV15 with TRBJ1-5, with D perhaps TRBD1 (6 bases). V was cut by 0 bases and J by 7 bases, with 13 bases left in between. The CDR3 runs 15 residues. Germline V CDR1 and CDR2: LNHNV, YYDKDF (reference sequence). The CDR3 nucleotides are TGTGCCACCAGCAGAGATCGGGGGGCCGGGCAGCCCCAGCATTTT. As protein: CATSRDRGAGQPQHF.